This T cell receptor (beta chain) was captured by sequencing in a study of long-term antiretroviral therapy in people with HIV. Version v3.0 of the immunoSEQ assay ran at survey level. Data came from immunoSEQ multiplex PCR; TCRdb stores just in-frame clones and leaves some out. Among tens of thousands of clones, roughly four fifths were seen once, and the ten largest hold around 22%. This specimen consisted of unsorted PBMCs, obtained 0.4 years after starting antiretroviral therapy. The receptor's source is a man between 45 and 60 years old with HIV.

CDR3 protein: CASSTSGGGYNEQFF. The CDR3 region has the DNA TGTGCCAGCAGCACTAGCGGGGGGGGATACAATGAGCAGTTCTTC. The V call is TRBV9, the J call TRBJ2-1; 13 bases are a match to TRBD2. Per germline, CDR1 SGDLS and CDR2 YYNGEE. Unmatched junction bases numbered 2, after V lost 4 bases and J lost 4 bases. CDR3 length: 15 residues.